The clone carrying this TCR beta chain was found a few times. Its antigen is not known. Trimming removed 1 base at V and 3 bases at J, with 8 bases between. This CDR3 spans 14 amino acids. Germline CDR1 LNHNV, CDR2 YYDKDF (reference sequence). The entry originates in a study of T cells after yellow fever vaccination. Study results and limitations: After the booster, 96% of CD4 and about nine tenths of CD8 primary-response clones were re-detected.

One entry per CDR3 protein, called by TCRdb with MiXCR from the 5' RACE reads. Of some 130,000 distinct CDR3 sequences detected, 5% to 7.5% appear once; the ten largest clones hold about 0.6%. The specimen was CD4+ T cells sorted from PBMCs, collected 10 days after the yellow fever booster vaccination. The TCR comes from a man aged 30 to 39 who received the YFV17D yellow fever vaccine. The chain links TRBV15 to TRBJ2-3; no reliable D call. The CDR3 DNA reads TGTGCCACCAGCAGAGTCGAGCTTACAGATACGCAGTATTTT. It encodes CATSRVELTDTQYF.